This T cell receptor beta chain is from a study of cytomegalovirus exposure and HLA in healthy donors (dated by TCRdb to 2015 to 2018). For the study in its entirety: An earlier analysis of 587 of the donors reported roughly 300 Gb of sequence data and around 110 million unique TCR beta sequences from about 200 million T cells. Approximately 300 gigabases of sequencing data and around 88 million unique TCR sequences made up an early release that covered several hundred HLA-typed donors. Among the approximately 400 genotyped donors, approximately 82% belonged to the genetic ancestry cluster associated with self-reported Caucasian donors. The study aimed to test whether signatures of past pathogen exposure could be identified by cataloging public T cell receptors. The study used immunosequencing to profile the T cell repertoires of about 670 subjects and linked those repertoires to cytomegalovirus serostatus. Besides the first cohort of 550 to 750 subjects, a separate validation cohort made up of roughly 130 different subjects was used. To predict cytomegalovirus infection status, the study combined high-throughput TCR immunosequencing, statistical association of individual TCRs with disease status, and machine learning. To study patterns of TCR occurrence, a later analysis re-analyzed previously published TCR beta repertoires from 666 donors and added high-resolution HLA genotyping. Rather than using new phenotypic data, the later analysis identified candidate immune exposures from TCR beta sequences and from how often those sequences occurred across donors. To decide whether each TCR beta V gene segment behaved as functional or pseudogenic, an earlier analysis of some 570 of the donors relied on high-throughput TCR beta sequencing. Donor age, sex, ethnicity and CMV serostatus were collected together with the repertoire data. A later genetic analysis took genome-wide SNP genotypes for about 55% of the 666 donors and used that subset as a discovery cohort. Every discovery cohort repertoire had been produced on one sequencing platform. HLA typing included class I and class II loci at four-digit resolution. Typing coverage differed by locus: A, B, C, DRB1 and DQB1 were typed in roughly 620-640 donors, DQA1 in 522, DPA1 in roughly 590, and DPB1 in roughly 450. Because of strong linkage in the cohort, 4 to 6 DR-DQ haplotypes were treated as single units for association and clustering. Among around 400 genotyped donors of the cohort, an average of about 240,000 unique TCR beta nucleotide sequences were sequenced per donor, around 20% of them non-productive. Broad study findings and their caveats: When HLA alleles, especially DR and DQ, strongly co-occurred, attributing TCR associations to individual alleles was difficult. The only immune exposure information available for the cohort was CMV serostatus. Cytomegalovirus status was reported to be diagnosed by the classifier with high specificity and sensitivity in both the original and validation cohorts. Compared with the approximately 700-donor mean, donors in an Asian-associated ancestry cluster had fewer N-insertions in productive TCRs, according to a later genetic analysis. In a later analysis, the rate of TCR association differed among HLA loci, with DRB1 alleles having the most associated TCRs and HLA-C alleles having the fewest. In a later analysis, HLA-associated TCR beta chains were found to be more clonally expanded and to have lower generation probabilities than equally common non-associated chains. In a later analysis, several top co-occurrence clusters were reported to appear linked to parvovirus B19, influenza, CMV and Epstein-Barr virus. Because the 87-base-pair reads could not distinguish some IMGT-functional V segments, including TRBV6-2 and TRBV6-3, those segments were excluded. The study listed 170 or so TCR beta chains as associated with cytomegalovirus. A few of the identified cytomegalovirus-associated TCR beta chains were confirmed in vitro to be specific for cytomegalovirus antigens. The earlier analysis of almost 600 of the donors excluded approximately 17 rarely observed V segments, including chromosome 9 orphons, because counts were too low. Presence/absence analyses assumed roughly uniform sequencing depth across donors, an assumption that may not hold. In an earlier analysis of 587 of the donors, most TCR beta V segments appeared in productive rearrangements about 87% or about 30% of the time, broadly matching IMGT annotations. According to the authors, the approach could potentially be generalized to other disease states and immunological phenotypes. V-gene and J-gene trimming of TCR beta chains was associated with a missense DCLRE1C variant in a later genetic analysis, and the association was replicated in an independent cohort. At a false discovery rate of 0.05, a later analysis linked 15,000 to 20,000 TCR beta sequences to specific HLA alleles. A cluster of highly shared sequence variants was judged likely to be a technical artifact of the sequencing pipeline. Because some donors lacked HLA typing at each locus, the association tests relied only on the typed subset. Most CMV-associated TCR beta chains appeared to be HLA-restricted in a later analysis, and the HLA associations seemed to be driven largely by CMV exposure. Linkage disequilibrium might explain the correlated functional status among segregating V segments, but an unknown experimental factor could not be ruled out. Most TCR sequences were seen in very few donors, while some public TCRs were found in many individuals. A further reported finding was that TCR beta sequences accurately predicted the HLA-A and HLA-B alleles for most subjects in the first cohort. In this cohort, only TCR beta chains were sequenced, and detectable features were limited by the absence of alpha or paired-chain data.

A note on this clone: Its antigen is still unknown.

In total, approximately 700 healthy bone marrow donors made up the cohort. All cohort members were sampled while nominally healthy, although unrecorded immune exposures were likely present. The donor was CMV seropositive and belonged to the group of more than 250 seropositive cohort members. A peripheral blood sample was collected from each donor, and TCR beta sequencing was performed on peripheral blood mononuclear cells. Genomic DNA extraction from the blood cell samples was performed with the Qiagen DNeasy Blood Extraction Kit. Library method: the immunoSEQ multiplex PCR assay. For the multiplex PCR, a mixture combining 60 forward primers for TCR Vbeta segments and 13 reverse primers for TCR Jbeta segments was used. The CDR3 region of rearranged TCR beta genes was amplified from genomic DNA by a multiplex PCR assay. The amplified TCR beta libraries were sequenced on the Illumina HiSeq System as 87-base-pair reads. On the authors' methods: A later analysis counted approximately 76 million unique TCR beta chains across the 650 to 800 repertoires, and 10 million to 11 million of these chains were shared by at least two donors. Raw reads were error-corrected and collapsed into unique sequences by a nearest-neighbor algorithm in which closely related sequences were merged to remove PCR and sequencing errors. CDR3 sequences were aligned to IMGT reference sequences to assign V, D and J gene segments. Each retained sequence needed at least a six-nucleotide match to both a V gene segment and a J gene segment. A rearrangement was called productive if the CDR3 had no stop codons and remained in frame with V and J, and every other rearrangement was called non-productive. Following IMGT convention, CDR3 was defined as the stretch from the second conserved V-encoded cysteine to the conserved J-encoded phenylalanine. The earlier analysis of some 550 of the donors excluded any sequence lacking an unambiguous match to a single V gene segment. An earlier analysis of 587 of the donors called V segments functional above 56.7% productive rearrangements and segregating when the between-donor standard deviation exceeded 5%. To diagnose cytomegalovirus status from the catalog of TCR beta chain sequences, a statistical classification framework was built. In a later analysis, V and J genes were assigned by comparing TCR nucleotide sequences against IMGT/GENE-DB human TR gene sequences. Using the TCRdist pipeline, a later analysis assigned CDR3 sequences along with most-parsimonious VDJ recombination scenarios. A later analysis defined each TCR beta chain by its CDR3 amino acid sequence plus V-gene family, and excluded reads lacking a unique V-gene family. To address suspected cross-contamination and a sequencing artifact, a later analysis removed around 590 highly shared, low-generation-probability nucleotide sequences. A later analysis calculated a clonal expansion index for each public chain from normalized within-repertoire ranks of inferred template counts. A later analysis computed generation probabilities with a VDJ recombination model fitted to out-of-frame rearrangements, and checked the results against IGoR. Hypergeometric tests were used in a later analysis to score TCR-TCR, TCR-HLA and TCR-CMV co-occurrence, with a repertoire-size bias correction applied to the TCR pairs. False discovery rates were estimated in a later analysis by permuting HLA or CMV assignments 20 times. A later analysis grouped co-occurring TCRs with DBSCAN, adding TCRdist sequence similarity when clustering within HLA-allele-positive subsets. Co-occurrence clustering excluded repertoires with fewer than 30,000 or more than 120,000 public chains, plus five with anomalous nucleotide sharing. This immuneACCESS table, as held by TCRdb, lists in-frame sequences with V and J called but not all clones. Of the missing ones, under half trace to an unresolved V gene in checked studies; the others have no known cause. The V and J calls and clone size were taken over from that table, and D and trimming were inferred from the DNA. In this sample's table one finds 150,000 to 200,000 clones. The ten biggest clones cover 0.75% to 0.85% of the sample.

Trimming at the junction amounts to 4 bases on V and 6 bases on J, and the germline ends lie 10 bases apart. CDR1 and CDR2 are drawn from the germline V gene (reference sequence): WNHNN, SYGVQD. The CDR3 holds 13 amino acids from the cysteine to the phenylalanine. Only the CDR3 part of the read is kept: 39 bases, read in frame from the first base. The sequencing input was PBMCs. This TCR was sampled from a woman aged 18-30 years in good health and CMV-seropositive. The rearrangement combines TRBV10-1 with TRBJ1-5; matching of 5 bases hints at TRBD1 as the D gene. The nucleotide sequence reads as follows: TGCGCCAGCAGTGGGGGGGACCTTCAGCCCCAGCATTTT. This codes for CASSGGDLQPQHF.